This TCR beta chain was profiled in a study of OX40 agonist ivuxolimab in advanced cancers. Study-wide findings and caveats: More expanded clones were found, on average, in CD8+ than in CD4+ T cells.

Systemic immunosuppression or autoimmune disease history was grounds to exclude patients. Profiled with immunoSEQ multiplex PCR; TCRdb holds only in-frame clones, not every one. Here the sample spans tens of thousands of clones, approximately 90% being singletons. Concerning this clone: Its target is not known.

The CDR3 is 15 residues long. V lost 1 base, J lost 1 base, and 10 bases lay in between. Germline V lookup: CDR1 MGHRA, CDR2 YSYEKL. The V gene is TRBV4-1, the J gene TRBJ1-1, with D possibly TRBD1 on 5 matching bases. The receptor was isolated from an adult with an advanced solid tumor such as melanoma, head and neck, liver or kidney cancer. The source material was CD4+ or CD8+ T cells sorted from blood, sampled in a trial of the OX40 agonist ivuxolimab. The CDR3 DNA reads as TGCGCCAGCAGCCAAGTGGGGCTGGGGAACACTGAAGCTTTCTTT. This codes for CASSQVGLGNTEAFF.